Listed below are T cell receptor beta chains from one sample, sequenced in a study of patients and donors after allogeneic stem cell transplantation. From the RT-PCR reads, TCRdb called clonotypes with MiXCR, one entry per CDR3 protein. The sample comprises roughly 200,000 distinct CDR3 sequences, roughly two fifths of which are singletons, and around 10% rests with the top ten. The specimen sequenced was blood, either unsorted or a sorted T cell fraction (not recorded which). All receptors come from a human donor who was either an allogeneic HSCT recipient or a stem cell or donor lymphocyte infusion donor (not recorded which). It is not recorded whose cells these are; they may come from a transplant donor. The CDR3 runs from the conserved cysteine through the conserved F or W. A D gene is named only where the DNA matches it firmly. A row's size may be missing; if present it is once, few, many or a size class.

TRBJ2-3 16 . . TRBV3-1 CASSQVGERRTDTQYF TGTGCCAGCAGCCAAGTCGGGGAGCGGCGCACAGATACGCAGTATTTT
TRBJ1-2 13 many TRBD1 TRBV12-3/TRBV12-4 CASSYRGDYGYTF TGTGCCAGCAGTTACAGGGGTGACTATGGCTACACCTTC
TRBJ1-1 14 many . TRBV29-1 CSVESITSNTEAFF TGCAGCGTTGAATCTATCACATCGAACACTGAAGCTTTCTTT
TRBJ1-5 14 few . TRBV5-1 CASSVMGGNQPQHF TGCGCCAGCAGCGTCATGGGGGGGAATCAGCCCCAGCATTTT
TRBJ1-2 15 . . TRBV5-5 CASSPSGGLHYGYTF TGTGCCAGCAGCCCCTCAGGAGGGCTGCACTATGGCTACACCTTC
TRBJ2-7 15 . . TRBV10-3 CAISQGEEISYEQYF TGTGCCATCAGCCAGGGGGAGGAAATCTCCTACGAGCAGTACTTC
TRBJ2-3 14 few TRBD1 TRBV20-1 CSASRGPLWDTQYF TGCAGTGCTAGTAGGGGGCCCTTGTGGGATACGCAGTATTTT
TRBJ2-3 18 few . TRBV12-3/TRBV12-4 CASSFPNLQGRDTDTQYF TGTGCCAGCAGTTTTCCGAACCTCCAGGGGAGGGACACAGATACGCAGTATTTT
TRBJ2-7 15 . TRBD2 TRBV29-1 CSVEDLAGGRYEQYF TGCAGCGTTGAAGATCTGGCGGGGGGACGATACGAGCAGTACTTC
TRBJ1-2 13 . . TRBV12-3/TRBV12-4 CASSFEGTYGYTF TGTGCCAGCAGTTTTGAGGGGACCTATGGCTACACCTTC
TRBJ1-1 15 . TRBD1 TRBV27 CASSLSGQGGTEAFF TGTGCCAGCAGTTTATCGGGACAGGGGGGAACTGAAGCTTTCTTT
TRBJ1-4 15 few . TRBV10-3 CAISESRSRNEKLFF TGTGCCATCAGTGAGTCTCGCAGTCGAAATGAAAAACTGTTTTTT
TRBJ1-6 15 . . TRBV28 CASSPRSGYNSPLHF TGTGCCAGCAGTCCTCGAAGCGGCTATAATTCACCCCTCCACTTT
TRBJ2-1 17 . TRBD1 TRBV7-9 CASSLVGDSLQYNEQFF TGTGCCAGCAGCTTAGTTGGGGACAGCTTACAATACAATGAGCAGTTCTTC
TRBJ1-1 13 . . TRBV7-8 CASSPQQGTEAFF TGTGCCAGCAGCCCACAACAGGGAACTGAAGCTTTCTTT
TRBJ2-1 14 . TRBD2 TRBV7-2 CASSLPGLYNEQFF TGTGCCAGCAGCTTGCCGGGACTATACAATGAGCAGTTCTTC
TRBJ2-7 15 . . TRBV10-3 CAINESGQGGYEQYF TGTGCCATCAATGAGTCAGGGCAGGGAGGCTACGAGCAGTACTTC
TRBJ2-3 15 . . TRBV5-4 CASPSRRASTDTQYF TGTGCCAGCCCCTCAAGGAGGGCCAGCACAGATACGCAGTATTTT
TRBJ2-3 16 few TRBD1 TRBV5-1 CASSLAYRGRTDTQYF TGCGCCAGCAGCTTGGCCTACAGGGGGCGGACAGATACGCAGTATTTT
TRBJ1-1 13 few . TRBV4-1 CASSPQAGTEAFF TGCGCCAGCAGCCCCCAGGCGGGCACTGAAGCTTTCTTT
TRBJ1-1 14 once TRBD1 TRBV27 CASRLQGAWTEAFF TGTGCCAGCAGACTACAGGGGGCATGGACTGAAGCTTTCTTT
TRBJ1-1 14 . . TRBV7-7 CASSLDGGNTEAFF TGTGCCAGCAGCTTAGATGGGGGGAACACTGAAGCTTTCTTT
TRBJ1-1 14 many . TRBV7-2 CASSLAWGGTEAFF TGTGCCAGCAGCTTAGCGTGGGGAGGGACTGAAGCTTTCTTT
TRBJ1-5 12 . . TRBV28 CASSWGFQPQHF TGTGCCAGCAGCTGGGGGTTCCAGCCCCAGCATTTT
TRBJ2-7 13 . TRBD2 TRBV20-1 CSATGGSTYEQYF TGCAGTGCTACGGGGGGATCGACCTACGAGCAGTACTTC
TRBJ2-1 14 many TRBD1 TRBV4-1 CASSQADRASEQFF TGCGCCAGCAGCCAAGCAGACAGGGCTAGTGAGCAGTTCTTC